The rows below give T cell receptor beta chains drawn from one sample of a study of shared clonotypes between healthy human individuals. Assay: immunoSEQ multiplex PCR; the TCRdb copy retains only in-frame clones and omits some. The data contain about 660,000 clones, 74% of them singletons. The specimen was memory CD4+ T cells sorted from blood. These receptors all stem from a woman aged 30 to 39 in good health. CDR3s include the opening cysteine and the closing phenylalanine or tryptophan. The order of the fields is V gene, clone size, D gene, J gene, CDR3 DNA, CDR3 protein. The D gene is left open where the match is weak. Clone size is given for some rows only: seen once, a few or many times, or a class if the clone is expanded.

TRBV5-3	-	TRBD2	TRBJ2-1	TGTGCCAGCAGCTCAAGTTCGGCGGGAGACAATGAGCAGTTCTTC	CASSSSSAGDNEQFF
TRBV14	-	-	TRBJ1-4	TGTGCCAGCAGCCAAGACGAACATTCGGGGGCCCAGGGTATTTTT	CASSQDEHSGAQGIF
TRBV30	-	-	TRBJ2-3	TGTGCCTGGAGTGTACTCGGCACAGATACGCAGTATTTT	CAWSVLGTDTQYF
TRBV5-6	-	-	TRBJ1-1	TGTGCCAGCAGCTTTAGGGGCAGGACGAACACTGAAGCTTTCTTT	CASSFRGRTNTEAFF
TRBV2	-	-	TRBJ2-7	TGTGCCAGCAGTGTCCCCGTAGGCTCCTACGAGCAGTACTTC	CASSVPVGSYEQYF
TRBV13	-	-	TRBJ2-5	TGTGCCAGCAGCACTCGACACCTTGAAGAGACCCAGTACTTC	CASSTRHLEETQYF
TRBV18	-	-	TRBJ1-3	TGTGCCAGCTCAAGCATAGGGGCTGGAAACACCATATATTTT	CASSSIGAGNTIYF
TRBV28	-	-	TRBJ2-1	TGTGCCAGCACCCCCGGATACAATGAGCAGTTCTTC	CASTPGYNEQFF
TRBV4-1	-	TRBD1	TRBJ1-1	TGCGCCAGCAGCCAAGCCTGGACAGGGCAGGACACTGAAGCTTTCTTT	CASSQAWTGQDTEAFF
TRBV6-1	once	TRBD2	TRBJ2-1	TGTGCCAGCAGTAGACTAGCGGGAGGAAAGAATGAGCAGTTCTTC	CASSRLAGGKNEQFF
TRBV6-1	-	-	TRBJ1-2	TGTGCCAGCAGTGAGTCCCCTACAGGGAACTATGGCTACACCTTC	CASSESPTGNYGYTF
TRBV2	-	-	TRBJ2-3	TGTGCCAGCAGTGTTGGGGGGGCTAGCACAGATACGCAGTATTTT	CASSVGGASTDTQYF
TRBV5-8	few	TRBD1	TRBJ1-4	TGTGCCAGCAGCCCCGGTCGGACAGGGGATGAAAAACTGTTTTTT	CASSPGRTGDEKLFF
TRBV10-1	-	-	TRBJ2-1	TGCGCCAGCAGTGAGGGCGATTCCTACAATGAGCAGTTCTTC	CASSEGDSYNEQFF